This T cell receptor (beta chain) was profiled in a study of blood T cells in healthy people across ages (dated by TCRdb to the mid-2010s). Regarding the complete study: In model experiments, template switching captured roughly one uniquely barcoded TCR beta cDNA molecule for every two T cells. The study measured age-related changes in TCR beta repertoire diversity using deep sequencing normalized with unique cDNA molecular identifiers. Four age groups were formed from the donors: young (average 16 years), middle-aged (just under 40), aged (approximately 60) and long-lived (roughly 88). To avoid experimental bias, donors of different ages were spread randomly across the sequencing lanes. For two donors (one aged 18 to 30 and one aged 80 or older), the study analyzed two additional independent replicas of 1 million unique cDNA reads from the same blood draw.

The roughly 39 donors, aged about 6 to 100 years, were systemically healthy Caucasian individuals from Russia. Ten milliliters of peripheral blood were drawn from each donor into EDTA-treated Vacutainer tubes. Ficoll-Paque density-gradient centrifugation was used to isolate PBMCs, with at least 6.5 million per sample. Total RNA was extracted from PBMCs with Trizol reagent, with at least 6 micrograms obtained per sample. For every donor, an aliquot of PBMCs went through flow cytometry to measure the percentages of naive CD45RAhigh/CD27high T cells. Study-wide findings and limitations: Total diversity estimates from one million sequenced T cells were considered lower bounds and underestimates. There was a strong correlation between observed TCR beta diversity and the percentage of naive T cells measured by flow cytometry. Observed TCR beta diversity per million T cells fell roughly linearly with age, and a significant reduction was already apparent by age approximately 40. Compared with the aged group, the long-lived group had more naive CD4+ T cells, fewer expanded clones and increased TCR diversity, suggesting age selection. Because donor CMV infection status was unknown, age-related changes in expanded clonotypes were potentially confounded. Conclusive comparison of naive and antigen-experienced compartments was prevented by the profiling of bulk unsorted PBMCs.

Library preparation used 5' RACE. Sequencing was carried out with an Illumina HiSeq 2500. A second roughly 6 to 12 cycle PCR used a sample-barcoded 5' primer and a J-beta primer mix. A unique molecular identifier was introduced onto each TCR beta cDNA molecule by a template-switch 5' adaptor carrying 12 random nucleotides. At least 3 million CDR3-containing paired-end reads were obtained from each sample. First-strand cDNA was synthesized from all RNA with the Mint cDNA synthesis kit, primed by a TRBC-specific oligonucleotide. Following uracil-DNA glycosylase treatment, a first 18-cycle PCR with universal primers M1SS and BC2_uni_R was performed on all cDNA. The paper's data handling went like this. Normalization of each sample was performed by random selection of 1 million high-quality reads, each carrying a distinct molecular identifier. Instead of being binned into consensus sequences, reads with shared molecular identifiers were discarded. MiTCR, run with a Q25 quality threshold and the strictest error-elimination algorithm, handled CDR3 identification, clonotype clustering and error correction. A nonparametric unseen species model with Euler transformation was used to estimate lower-bound total TCR beta diversity. The public reads were run again by TCRdb, first through fastp at Q25 and then through MiXCR, and only productive beta chains were kept. CDR3 protein duplicates are merged, each entry listing the most common genes and DNA. The V and J calls here are based on TCRdb, not the publication. For this sample the table gives about 680,000 distinct CDR3 sequences, of which roughly 50% were detected only once. The ten biggest clones cover around a third of the sample.

This clonotype came up a few times. What this receptor recognizes is not known. Base qualities are not at hand, and no much larger clone is one base apart. Taken from the germline V gene (reference sequence), the CDR1 and CDR2 loops are MNHEY and SMNVEV. Relative to germline, V is missing 5 bases and J is missing 2 bases, with 11 bases of the junction outside any gene match. The cysteine opens and the phenylalanine closes a CDR3 of 17 amino acids. Solely the CDR3 DNA is kept, with 51 bases framed from the first base. This receptor was obtained from a woman aged 60 to 75 in good health. Rearrangement joined TRBV27 to TRBJ2-3, and TRBD2 aligns with 9 junction nucleotides. The sequencing sample was made of blood. The DNA reads as follows: TGTGCCAGCAGTGACCCGGGACTAGCAGTTTACACAGATACGCAGTATTTT. Translation gives CASSDPGLAVYTDTQYF.